These 5 T cell receptor beta chains were all obtained from the same sample, sequenced in a study of early T cells in non-severe SARS-CoV-2 infection. TCRdb re-called the 5' RACE reads through MiXCR, storing one row per CDR3 protein. The top ten clones hold approximately 23% of a sample with around 27,000 distinct CDR3 sequences, 5.6% of them seen once. Sequencing was done on a sample of whole blood. These receptors were collected from an adult who was a healthcare worker with PCR-confirmed SARS-CoV-2 infection or an uninfected control (not recorded which).

This clonotype was detected many times. This sequence joins TRBV28 and TRBJ1-1; 8 bases agree with TRBD1. Germline assignment: CDR1 MDHEN and CDR2 SYDVKM. This CDR3 contains 14 residues. V lost 4 bases and J lost 4; bases outside the gene matches: 5. The CDR3 nucleotides read TGTGCCAGCAGTTGGCAGGGGGCCGGCACTGAAGCTTTCTTT. Its protein product is CASSWQGAGTEAFF. The whole variable domain, filled in from reference TRBV28 and TRBJ1-1, reads DVKVTQSSRYLVKRTGEKVFLECVQDMDHENMFWYRQDPGLGLRLIYFSYDVKMKEKGDIPEGYSVSREKKERFSLILESASTNQTSMYLCASSWQGAGTEAFFGQGTRLTVV.

This clonotype was seen repeatedly, ten times or more. CDR3 sequence: CASSYGGRVVDTEAFF. In DNA, the CDR3 is TGTGCCAGCAGTTACGGAGGACGGGTCGTTGACACTGAAGCTTTCTTT. The chain couples TRBV6-6 to TRBJ1-1; D unresolved. The V gene lost 2 bases and the J gene lost 3 bases, with 16 bases spanning the gap. CDR1 is MNHNY, CDR2 SVGAGI, per germline (reference sequence). The CDR3 runs to 16 residues.

This clonotype was seen at least ten times. The V call is TRBV12-3 or TRBV12-4, the J call TRBJ2-3; tentative D call: TRBD2 (6 bases). The CDR3 runs 17 residues. Trimming took 1 base from V and 2 from J, leaving 16 bases between them. The CDR3 DNA is TGTGCCAGCAGTTTAGGGAGGCGACGGGAGATCACAGATACGCAGTATTTT. Translation: CASSLGRRREITDTQYF.

This clonotype was seen at least ten times. The V and J genes are TRBV21-1 and TRBJ2-7. TRBV21-1 is a pseudogene locus. The CDR3 totals 11 residues. The CDR3 region has the DNA TGTGCCAGCAGCAAAAAGGACGAGCAGTACTTC. It codes for CASSKKDEQYF.

There are many counts of this clonotype. The rearrangement links TRBV20-1 to TRBJ2-3; TRBD2 agrees at 10 bases. Germline V lookup: CDR1 DFQATT, CDR2 SNEGSKA (reference sequence). V lost 3 bases, J lost 1 base, and 7 bases stayed unmatched. The CDR3 spans 16 residues. CDR3 sequence: CSASLPLAGGTDTQYF. DNA for the CDR3: TGCAGTGCTAGCCTTCCCCTAGCGGGGGGCACAGATACGCAGTATTTT.